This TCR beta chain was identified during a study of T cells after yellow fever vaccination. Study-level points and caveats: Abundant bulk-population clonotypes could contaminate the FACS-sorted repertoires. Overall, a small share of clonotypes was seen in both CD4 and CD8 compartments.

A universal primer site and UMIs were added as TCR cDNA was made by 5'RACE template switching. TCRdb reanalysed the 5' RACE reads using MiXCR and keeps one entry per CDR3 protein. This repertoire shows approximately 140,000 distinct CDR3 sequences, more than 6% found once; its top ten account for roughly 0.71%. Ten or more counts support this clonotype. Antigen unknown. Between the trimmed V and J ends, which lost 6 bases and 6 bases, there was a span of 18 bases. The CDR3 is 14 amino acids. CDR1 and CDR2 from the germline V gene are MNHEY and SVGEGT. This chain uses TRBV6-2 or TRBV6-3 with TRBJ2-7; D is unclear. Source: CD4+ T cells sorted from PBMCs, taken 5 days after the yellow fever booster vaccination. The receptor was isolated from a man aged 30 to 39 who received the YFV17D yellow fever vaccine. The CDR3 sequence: CASRDRNSYGEQYF. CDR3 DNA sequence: TGTGCCAGCAGGGATCGGAACAGCTACGGCGAGCAGTACTTC.